Presented here are 30 T cell receptor beta chains from one specimen sequenced in a study of cytomegalovirus exposure and HLA in healthy donors. The PCR made use of 60 Vbeta and 13 Jbeta primers. Sequenced by immunoSEQ multiplex PCR; TCRdb stores in-frame clones only, minus some. This sample has 85,000 to 90,000 clones, with about 80% found just once. Sequences were obtained from PBMCs. The receptor set was obtained from a young man in good health and CMV-seropositive.

With respect to this clone: Germline and junction disagree at one end, which may indicate a read error. The rearrangement links TRBV4-3 to TRBJ2-7, with TRBD2 matching over 8 bases. The CDR3 has 15 amino acids. Germline V gene lookup returns CDR1 LGHNA and CDR2 YSLEER. As DNA, the CDR3 is TGCGCCAGCAAAATTGGCGGGGGGCTCTCCTGCGAGCAGTACTTC. Amino acids: CASKIGGGLSCEQYF.

This clone was counted a few times. The chain carries TRBV7-9 and TRBJ1-2; TRBD1 agrees at 7 bases. Germline CDR1 and CDR2: SEHNR and FQNEAQ (reference sequence). The CDR3 totals 15 residues. Trimming took 1 base from V and 4 from J; bases not matched to a gene: 6. DNA of the CDR3: TGTGCCAGCAGCTTAGTGGTAGGGGGCACCTATGGCTACACCTTC. Residues: CASSLVVGGTYGYTF.

This clone was picked up a small number of times. This chain connects TRBV6-1 to TRBJ2-6, with D unclear. This CDR3 contains 13 residues. With 10 bases removed from V and 0 bases from J, the gap between germline ends came to 7 bases. The germline gives CDR1 MNHNS, CDR2 SASEGT. CDR3 loop: CATKNSGANVLTF. CDR3 nucleotides: TGTGCCACAAAAAACTCTGGGGCCAACGTCCTGACTTTC.

This clone has just a few counts. The rearrangement uses TRBV5-5 and TRBJ2-1; possible D gene TRBD2, 5 bases. Germline lookup yields CDR1 SGHKS and CDR2 YYEKEE (reference sequence). V was clipped by 4 bases and J by 2 bases, with 13 bases between them. The CDR3 is 15 residues long. The CDR3 reads CASSQLTSPYNEQFF. CDR3 bases: TGTGCCAGCAGCCAATTAACTAGTCCCTACAATGAGCAGTTCTTC.

V gene TRBV29-1 combines with J gene TRBJ2-3, with TRBD1 identical over 9 bases. V dropped 5 bases and J dropped 0; count of bases not matched to a gene: 12. This CDR3 comprises 17 residues. Germline V gene sequence: CDR1 SQVTM, CDR2 ANQGSEA. The CDR3 bases are TGCAGCGTTCGTCCCGGGACAGGGTCTACTAGCACAGATACGCAGTATTTT. Its translation: CSVRPGTGSTSTDTQYF.

This sequence joins TRBV12-5 and TRBJ1-5; 8 bases line up with TRBD1. V lost 6 bases to trimming and J lost 2 bases; unmatched junction nucleotides: 6. The CDR3 sequence is 15 residues long. Germline loops: CDR1 LGHNT, CDR2 FRNRAP. The CDR3 reads CASGQRTGRNQPQHF. The CDR3 coding sequence is TGTGCTAGTGGACAAAGGACAGGGCGCAATCAGCCCCAGCATTTT.

The V call is TRBV28, the J call TRBJ1-4, with 7 positions matching TRBD1. The CDR3 covers 14 residues. The germline CDR1 and CDR2 sequences are MDHEN and SYDVKM. V gave up 5 bases and J gave up 8 bases; unmatched junction bases: 8. CDR3 sequence: CASSQDRRYEKLFF. The DNA of the CDR3 is TGTGCCAGCAGTCAGGACAGGCGGTACGAAAAACTGTTTTTT. Using reference TRBV28 and TRBJ1-4 for the parts outside the CDR3, the full variable domain is DVKVTQSSRYLVKRTGEKVFLECVQDMDHENMFWYRQDPGLGLRLIYFSYDVKMKEKGDIPEGYSVSREKKERFSLILESASTNQTSMYLCASSQDRRYEKLFFGSGTQLSVL.

The rearrangement links TRBV7-3 to TRBJ1-6, with TRBD1 matching 8 bases. CDR1 SGHTA and CDR2 FQGTGA come from the germline V gene. The J segment lost 9 bases and the V segment lost 2 bases, leaving 6 bases of the junction unmatched. This CDR3 has 15 amino acids. As DNA, the CDR3 is TGTGCCAGCAGCTTATTAGGACAGGGAGGTTCACCCCTCCACTTT. It is translated as CASSLLGQGGSPLHF.

This clone was seen only a few times. The V gene is TRBV27, the J gene TRBJ2-2; the D gene is possibly TRBD2 (5 bases). V dropped 5 bases and J dropped 7 bases, with 8 bases sitting between them. CDR1 is MNHEY, CDR2 SMNVEV, per germline (reference sequence). This CDR3 has 12 amino acids. DNA for the CDR3: TGTGCCAGCAGTCAGAGGGACGGGGAGCTGTTTTTT. As protein: CASSQRDGELFF.

V gene TRBV6-5 combines with J gene TRBJ1-5, with 10 bases lining up with TRBD1. The germline V gene has CDR1 MNHEY and CDR2 SVGAGI. The length of the CDR3 is 14 residues. Germline trimming cut 5 bases from V and 5 bases from J; bases unmatched to any gene: 3. The DNA of the CDR3 is TGTGCCAGCAGTATGACAGGGGGCTATCAGCCCCAGCATTTT. Encoded protein: CASSMTGGYQPQHF.

This sequence joins TRBV5-8 and TRBJ2-7; weak D call: TRBD1 (6 bases). V lost 4 bases and J lost 3, with 14 bases in between. The CDR3 has 14 residues. Germline values: CDR1 SGHTS, CDR2 YDEGEE. CDR3 residues: CASSRGQQYYEQYF. The CDR3 DNA is TGTGCCAGCAGCCGCGGACAGCAATACTACGAGCAGTACTTC.

V usage is TRBV5-1 and J usage is TRBJ1-4; the D gene is possibly TRBD1 (6 bases). Germline loops: CDR1 SGHRS, CDR2 YFSETQ. With 1 base removed from V and 2 bases from J, the gap between germline ends came to 9 bases. The length of the CDR3 is 15 residues. The CDR3 DNA sequence: TGCGCCAGCAGCTTGTCGGGGGGCACTAATGAAAAACTGTTTTTT. Translation gives CASSLSGGTNEKLFF.

CDR3 sequence reads: CASSEWGQQAYEQYF. As DNA, the CDR3 is TGTGCCAGCAGTGAATGGGGACAGCAAGCCTACGAGCAGTACTTC. The V call is TRBV2, the J call TRBJ2-7, with TRBD1 matching 7 bases. Unmatched junction bases numbered 6, after V lost 2 bases and J lost 2 bases. The CDR3 extends over 15 amino acids. Germline CDR1 is SNHLY and CDR2 is FYNNEI.

J is TRBJ1-3 and V is TRBV13, with a tentative D call TRBD1 (6 bases). CDR3 length equals 19 residues. The V gene lost 6 bases and the J gene lost 1 base, with 25 bases spanning the gap. Germline V gene data show CDR1 as PRHDT and CDR2 as FYEKMQ (reference sequence). CDR3 bases: TGTGCCAGCAGTTCCATTAGTTGGGGGGGCCTGACATCTGGAAACACCATATATTTT. Encoded protein: CASSSISWGGLTSGNTIYF.

The chain joins TRBV19 to TRBJ1-6, with D maybe TRBD1 (5 bases). V gave up 7 bases and J gave up 9 bases, with 25 bases separating them. Germline CDR1 LNHDA, CDR2 SQIVND (reference sequence). The CDR3 totals 17 residues. In DNA, the CDR3 is TGTGCCAGTACCAAATCCCCCTCTTCGACAGTTCCTTCACCCCTCCACTTT. Encoded protein: CASTKSPSSTVPSPLHF.

V gene TRBV4-2 combines with J gene TRBJ1-5; D is uncertain. The CDR3 totals 14 residues. CDR1 and CDR2 (germline): LGHNA, YNFKEQ. V dropped 0 bases and J dropped 7 bases, with 10 bases sitting between them. CDR3 bases: TGTGCCAGCAGCCAAGATAGTAGCCTCCAGCCCCAGCATTTT. Residues: CASSQDSSLQPQHF.

This chain links TRBV7-9 with TRBJ1-1, with D possibly being TRBD1 (6 bases). V lost 6 bases and J 7 bases, leaving 18 bases between the germline ends. This CDR3 spans 14 amino acids. In germline, CDR1 is SEHNR, CDR2 FQNEAQ (reference sequence). CDR3 amino acids: CASRLNGAGVEAFF. The CDR3 region has the DNA TGTGCCAGCAGGTTAAACGGGGCAGGGGTTGAAGCTTTCTTT. The whole variable domain, remainder taken from reference TRBV7-9 and TRBJ1-1, is DTGVSQNPRHKITKRGQNVTFRCDPISEHNRLYWYRQTLGQGPEFLTYFQNEAQLEKSRLLSDRFSAERPKGSFSTLEIQRTEQGDSAMYLCASRLNGAGVEAFFGQGTRLTVV.

The chain recombines TRBV4-1 with TRBJ2-7, with a tentative D call TRBD1 (5 bases). The CDR3 is 13 amino acids. CDR1 MGHRA and CDR2 YSYEKL come from the germline V gene. The V gene lost 2 bases and the J gene lost 2 bases, with 7 bases spanning the gap. CDR3 region: CASSQSGPYEQYF. CDR3 sequence (DNA): TGCGCCAGCAGCCAATCAGGGCCCTACGAGCAGTACTTC.

This chain connects TRBV30 to TRBJ2-2; 9 positions match TRBD2. The CDR3 runs 15 residues. V dropped 8 bases and J dropped 1; count of bases not matched to a gene: 8. Germline lookup yields CDR1 GTSNPN and CDR2 SVGIG (reference sequence). CDR3 bases: TGTGCCCACCCGGCGCGGGGGGGGAACACCGGGGAGCTGTTTTTT. This codes for CAHPARGGNTGELFF.

The chain has TRBV6-6 and TRBJ1-2; TRBD1 matches at 8 bases. V lost 6 bases, J lost 8 bases, and 5 bases stayed unmatched. Germline V gene sequence: CDR1 MNHNY, CDR2 SVGAGI (reference sequence). The CDR3 covers 12 residues. The DNA for the CDR3 is TGTGCCAGCAGCCCGACAGGGGCCGGCTACACCTTC. Its protein is CASSPTGAGYTF.

The rearrangement joins TRBV9 to TRBJ2-3; D ambiguous. From germline, CDR1 is SGDLS and CDR2 YYNGEE. The V end lost 0 bases, the J end lost 4 bases, and 12 bases lay between the germline ends. The CDR3 has 15 residues. In DNA, the CDR3 is TGTGCCAGCAGCGTAGGGCCAGCGTTCTCAGATACGCAGTATTTT. As protein: CASSVGPAFSDTQYF.

This clone has more than one count but fewer than ten. The chain joins TRBV5-6 to TRBJ1-1; no firm D call. Per germline, CDR1 SGHDT and CDR2 YYEEEE. The V and J ends lost 0 bases and 5 bases respectively, with 8 bases between them. The CDR3 extends over 13 amino acids. CDR3 sequence reads: CASSLVAGTEAFF. CDR3 sequence (DNA): TGTGCCAGCAGCTTGGTAGCGGGGACTGAAGCTTTCTTT.

The V call is TRBV11-1, the J call TRBJ1-4, with TRBD1 matching over 9 bases. The V gene end was trimmed by 4 bases and the J gene end by 6 bases; junction bases not matched to a gene: 6. Germline V gives CDR1 SGHAT, CDR2 FQDESV (reference sequence). CDR3 length: 15 amino acids. In nucleotides, the CDR3 is TGTGCCAGCAGCTCGCCCCGGGACAGGGATGAAAAACTGTTTTTT. This encodes CASSSPRDRDEKLFF.

This clone was recorded a few times. CDR3 amino acids: CASSLAGQGYEQYF. CDR3 DNA: TGTGCCAGCAGCTTGGCCGGACAGGGGTACGAGCAGTACTTC. V is TRBV5-6 and J is TRBJ2-7, with 9 positions matching TRBD1. This CDR3 has 14 residues. With 0 bases clipped from V and 4 bases from J, the junction kept 2 bases outside the gene matches. The V gene's germline CDR1 is SGHDT and CDR2 YYEEEE.

The V call is TRBV25-1, the J call TRBJ2-3; 8 bases agree with TRBD2. The CDR3 contains 18 residues. Germline loops: CDR1 MGHDK, CDR2 SYGVNS. Trimming removed 3 bases from V and 2 bases from J; junction bases left unmatched: 13. CDR3 loop: CASSDQRGSKWNTDTQYF. Written as DNA, the CDR3 is TGTGCCAGCAGTGATCAGCGGGGGTCAAAGTGGAACACAGATACGCAGTATTTT.

This clone was seen a single time. V and J are TRBV27 and TRBJ2-7, with 10 positions matching TRBD1. This CDR3 comprises 14 residues. Per the germline V gene, CDR1 is MNHEY and CDR2 is SMNVEV (reference sequence). Unmatched junction bases numbered 6, after V lost 4 bases and J lost 6 bases. The CDR3 sequence: CASSSDRGRSEQYF. The CDR3 DNA sequence: TGTGCCAGCAGTTCAGACAGGGGGCGTTCCGAGCAGTACTTC.

Within the sample, this clone is medium-sized (0.01 to 0.1%). The V and J genes are TRBV4-1 and TRBJ1-3; D gene unclear. Germline-derived CDR1 and CDR2 are MGHRA and YSYEKL. Trimming removed 4 bases at V and 0 bases at J, with 10 bases between. The CDR3 is 15 amino acids. The CDR3: CASSPPGGSGNTIYF. In nucleotides, the CDR3 is TGCGCCAGCAGCCCGCCAGGAGGCTCTGGAAACACCATATATTTT.

The chain joins TRBV29-1 to TRBJ1-1, with unresolved D. The CDR3 has 12 amino acids. Between the trimmed V and J ends, which lost 4 bases and 0 bases, there was a span of 6 bases. Germline V gene sequence: CDR1 SQVTM, CDR2 ANQGSEA. CDR3 DNA: TGCAGCGTTGCCCAGGTGAACACTGAAGCTTTCTTT. Protein sequence: CSVAQVNTEAFF.

On this clone: Sequence at one end of the junction differs from germline and may be a read error. This rearrangement joins TRBV7-9 to TRBJ1-5, with no clear D. Germline V gives CDR1 SEHNR, CDR2 FQNEAQ (reference sequence). CDR3 length equals 12 residues. CDR3 nucleotide sequence: TGTTCCAGCAGCTTAGGTGGGGAGGCCCAGCATTTT. The encoded protein is CSSSLGGEAQHF. The variable domain in full, completed from reference TRBV7-9 and TRBJ1-5, reads DTGVSQNPRHKITKRGQNVTFRCDPISEHNRLYWYRQTLGQGPEFLTYFQNEAQLEKSRLLSDRFSAERPKGSFSTLEIQRTEQGDSAMYLCSSSLGGEAQHFGDGTRLSIL.

This chain joins TRBV9 and TRBJ1-2, with 12 bases aligning to TRBD1. Germline loops: CDR1 SGDLS, CDR2 YYNGEE. This CDR3 contains 16 residues. The J segment lost 3 bases and the V segment lost 2 bases, leaving 5 bases of the junction unmatched. The CDR3 DNA reads TGTGCCAGCAGCGTGGCTGGGACAGGGGGCTACTATGGCTACACCTTC. Translation: CASSVAGTGGYYGYTF.